The entry below describes one TCR beta chain. Its matching antigen is unknown. Likely a read error: the CDR3 ends without its conserved phenylalanine or tryptophan. No DNA is shown, since the ends of the CDR3 on it are uncertain; the CDR3 is the one TCRdb lists. CDR1 and CDR2 from the germline V gene are SGHTA and FQGNSA. A total of 12 residues make up the CDR3, ends included. Profiling relied on immunoSEQ multiplex PCR, and the TCRdb table lists in-frame clones only, not all of them. The repertoire holds about 1 million clones, with about 75% as singletons. The data belong to a study of shared clonotypes between healthy human individuals. Study results and limitations: Generally, naive subsets (rather than memory subsets) showed larger estimated richness. Non-shared clonotypes had lower generation probabilities than clonotypes shared by all four sorted-subset donors.

Input material: memory CD4+ T cells sorted from blood. The subset is: CD45RA-negative fraction. This sequence joins TRBV7-2 and TRBJ2-7; TRBD2 was called by the table and not checked on the DNA. The clonotype comes from a man between 18 and 29 years old in good health. CDR3 sequence reads: CASSLDRGSLTL.